The rows below give T cell receptor beta chains drawn from one sample of a study of blood T cell repertoires in COVID-19. Method: immunoSEQ multiplex PCR; TCRdb's copy keeps in-frame clones and lacks some. In the table there are 340,000 or so clones, around nine tenths of which are singletons. The sequencing input was peripheral blood. The source of these receptors is a man aged 50 or older with active or convalescent COVID-19. The CDR3 runs from the conserved cysteine through the conserved F or W. The order of the fields is D gene, clone size, J gene, V gene, CDR3 DNA, CDR3 protein. D genes are given only for firm matches. The size entry is marked missing in some rows and otherwise reads once, few, many or a size class.

-	-	TRBJ1-5	TRBV3-1/TRBV3-2	TGTGCCAGCAGCTCAGTAAATCAGCCCCAGCATTTT	CASSSVNQPQHF
TRBD2	-	TRBJ2-1	TRBV18	TGTGCCAGCTCACCCGGGACTAGTGCCAACAATGAGCAGTTCTTC	CASSPGTSANNEQFF
-	-	TRBJ1-2	TRBV28	TGTGCCAGCAGTTTAGAGGGTTGGACAGCCTCTCCCGGAGGCTACACCTTC	CASSLEGWTASPGGYTF
-	-	TRBJ1-2	TRBV28	TGTGCCAGCAGCACAGCTACTGGCTACACCTTC	CASSTATGYTF
TRBD1	-	TRBJ1-1	TRBV18	TGTGCCAGCTCACTAAGGACAGGGAATAGGGGAGACACTGAAGCTTTCTTT	CASSLRTGNRGDTEAFF
TRBD2	-	TRBJ2-1	TRBV6-6	TGTGCCAGCAGTAGTAGCGGGGGGGAAAACAATGAGCAGTTCTTC	CASSSSGGENNEQFF
TRBD2	-	TRBJ2-1	TRBV5-1	TGCGCCAGCAGCTTTGCCGGACTAGCGTCTCAAGATGAGCAGTTCTTC	CASSFAGLASQDEQFF
-	-	TRBJ1-3	TRBV18	TGTGCCAGCTCACCATCGGACATTGGCTCTGGAAACACCATATATTTT	CASSPSDIGSGNTIYF
-	-	TRBJ1-2	TRBV5-1	TGCGCCAGCAGCTTGGTCTCTTACTCCCGGGGCTATGGCTACACCTTC	CASSLVSYSRGYGYTF
TRBD1	-	TRBJ2-7	TRBV30	TGTGCCTACGGGACAGGGGGTTACGAGCAGTACTTC	CAYGTGGYEQYF
-	-	TRBJ1-2	TRBV19	TGTGCCAGTAGTCAGGGGACCGACTATAACTATGGCTACACCTTC	CASSQGTDYNYGYTF
TRBD1	once	TRBJ2-3	TRBV6-5	TGTGCCAGCAGCTGGGACAGGGATGGCACAGATACGCAGTATTTT	CASSWDRDGTDTQYF
TRBD1	-	TRBJ2-7	TRBV7-2	TGTGCCAGCAGCTTGGGACAGGGACGCCTCTACGAGCAGTACTTC	CASSLGQGRLYEQYF
-	few	TRBJ2-1	TRBV19	TGTGCCAGTACTCGACAGTTCCCCTACAATGAGCAGTTCTTC	CASTRQFPYNEQFF
-	-	TRBJ2-1	TRBV19	TGTGCCAGTAGCCCGAAGGTGGCAGGCGCTCGGAATGAGCAGTTCTTC	CASSPKVAGARNEQFF
-	-	TRBJ1-1	TRBV5-1	TGCGCCAGCAGCTTGGTAGCGGGGGAGACTGAAGCTTTCTTT	CASSLVAGETEAFF
-	-	TRBJ1-1	TRBV29-1	TGCAGCGTGGACTCAGGGGAGAACACTGAAGCTTTCTTT	CSVDSGENTEAFF
-	-	TRBJ2-2	TRBV3-1/TRBV3-2	TGTGCCAGCAGCCAAATGGGCTACGTAACCGGGGAGCTGTTTTTT	CASSQMGYVTGELFF
TRBD2	-	TRBJ2-1	TRBV28	TGTGCCAGCAATCTAGCGGGGCGTTACAATGAGCAGTTCTTC	CASNLAGRYNEQFF
TRBD2	-	TRBJ2-3	TRBV24-1	TGTGCCACCAGTGGGACTAGCGGCCCCGTAGATACGCAGTATTTT	CATSGTSGPVDTQYF
-	-	TRBJ1-5	TRBV6-6	TGTGCCTCATGCTCGGGGGGCAATCAGCCCCAGCATTTT	CASCSGGNQPQHF
TRBD2	-	TRBJ2-1	TRBV19	TGTGCCAGTACCCTAGGGCTAGCGGGTAGTAATGAGCAGTTCTTC	CASTLGLAGSNEQFF
-	-	TRBJ1-1	TRBV20-1	TGCAGTGCGCGGTGGAGAGGAAAGCCTTTCTTT	CSARWRGKPFF
-	-	TRBJ1-2	TRBV29-1	TGCAGCGTTGTCGCAGGGCAGTCCGCTAACTATGGCTACACCTTC	CSVVAGQSANYGYTF
TRBD1	few	TRBJ1-3	TRBV4-2	TGTGCCAGCAGCCAGAAGGACAGGGGGCAAGGAAACACCATATATTTT	CASSQKDRGQGNTIYF
-	-	TRBJ1-3	TRBV6-5	TGTGCCAGCAGTTACGACAGTACTGGAAACACCATATATTTT	CASSYDSTGNTIYF
-	-	TRBJ1-1	TRBV28	TGTGCCAGCAGTTCCCCGGGGGGCGAAGCTTTCTTT	CASSSPGGEAFF
TRBD1	-	TRBJ2-4	TRBV12-5	TGTGCTAGTGGTTTGGTACAGGACAGGGGGAAAAACATTCAGTACTTC	CASGLVQDRGKNIQYF
TRBD2	once	TRBJ2-1	TRBV7-3	TGTGCCAGCAGCAAACAACCTAGCGGGGGGGACAATGAGCAGTTCTTC	CASSKQPSGGDNEQFF
-	once	TRBJ2-7	TRBV6-5	TGTGCCAGCAGTTCAGGGGCCCCACCTTCCTCCTACGAGCAGTACTTC	CASSSGAPPSSYEQYF
-	once	TRBJ2-7	TRBV6-5	TGTGCCAGCAGTTTCCCGTACGAGCAGTACTTC	CASSFPYEQYF
-	-	TRBJ2-1	TRBV2	TGTGCCAGCACCCTCCTGGGAAGGGGCGCGGACAATGAGCAGTTCTTC	CASTLLGRGADNEQFF
-	-	TRBJ2-2	TRBV11-1	TGTGCCAGCAGCCTACAGACAGAGAACACCGGGGAGCTGTTTTTT	CASSLQTENTGELFF
TRBD1	-	TRBJ2-2	TRBV5-4	TGTGCCACAGGGGGGACAGGGAAAACCGGGGAGCTGTTTTTT	CATGGTGKTGELFF
TRBD1	-	TRBJ1-1	TRBV5-1	TGCGCCAGCTCACCGGGGACAGGGGTGATGAACACTGAAGCTTTCTTT	CASSPGTGVMNTEAFF
-	-	TRBJ1-4	TRBV18	TGTGCCAGCTCACGGCAGACTAATGAAAAACTGTTTTTT	CASSRQTNEKLFF
-	-	TRBJ1-1	TRBV10-3	TGTGCCATCAGTGAGTCGCAGTACACTGAAGCTTTCTTT	CAISESQYTEAFF
TRBD1	-	TRBJ1-2	TRBV6-5	TGTGCCAGCAGTCGACAGGGTTCAGCTGGTGGCTACACCTTC	CASSRQGSAGGYTF